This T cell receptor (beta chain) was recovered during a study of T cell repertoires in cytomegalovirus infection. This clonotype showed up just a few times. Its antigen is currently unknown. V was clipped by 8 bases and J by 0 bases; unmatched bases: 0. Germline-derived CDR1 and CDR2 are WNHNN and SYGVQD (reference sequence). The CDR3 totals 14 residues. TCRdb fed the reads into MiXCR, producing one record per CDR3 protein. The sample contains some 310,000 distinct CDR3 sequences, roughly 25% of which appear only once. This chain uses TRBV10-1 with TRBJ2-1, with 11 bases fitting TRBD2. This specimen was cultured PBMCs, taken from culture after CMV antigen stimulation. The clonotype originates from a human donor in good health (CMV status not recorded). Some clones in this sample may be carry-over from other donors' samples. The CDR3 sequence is CASGTSGSYNEQFF. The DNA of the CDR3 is TGCGCCAGCGGGACTAGCGGCTCCTACAATGAGCAGTTCTTC.